Reported below is one T cell receptor beta chain. Between the trimmed V and J ends, which lost 0 bases and 6 bases, there was a span of 14 bases. This CDR3 region has 15 residues. The V gene's germline CDR1 is MNHNS and CDR2 SASEGT. The sample is drawn from a study of blood T cell repertoires in COVID-19. On the study more broadly: Samples came from the United States, Italy and Spain, spanning acute and convalescent COVID-19. PBMCs, B-cell-depleted T cells, or T cells provided the cDNA or gDNA that made up the material.

Study processing details: Counts of nucleated cells, estimated from reference gene primer amplification, were obtained. Measured with immunoSEQ multiplex PCR; TCRdb has only the in-frame clones, and not every one. V and J calls and clone size follow that table, whereas D and trimming were derived from the DNA. The sample shows tens of thousands of clones, around nine tenths of them seen only once. The receptor's source is a man in his fifties or sixties with acute or convalescent COVID-19. The specimen sequenced was peripheral blood. V usage is TRBV6-1 and J usage is TRBJ1-2; weak D call: TRBD1 (5 bases). The CDR3 nucleotides read TGTGCCAGCAGTGAAGCAGCGCGGGGCCTTCATGGCTACACCTTC. Its translation: CASSEAARGLHGYTF.